The rows below give T cell receptor beta chains drawn from one sample of a study of cytomegalovirus exposure and HLA in healthy donors. TCRdb's copy holds only in-frame clones and misses some; the assay was immunoSEQ multiplex PCR. The repertoire holds 300,000 to 450,000 clones, with roughly 88% as singletons. Input material: PBMCs. Source of these receptors: a young woman in good health and CMV-seronegative. CDR3s include the opening cysteine and the closing phenylalanine or tryptophan. D genes are given only for firm matches. The size of a clone is reported for some rows only, either as once, few or many, or as a class for expanded clones.

>.|TRBV20-1|TRBJ2-5|.
CSASVQETQYF
TGCAGTGCTAGTGTACAAGAGACCCAGTACTTC
>few|TRBV5-4|TRBJ1-2|.
CASSLAARTYGYTF
TGTGCCAGCAGCTTGGCCGCCAGAACCTATGGCTACACCTTC
>once|TRBV2|TRBJ1-4|TRBD1
CASKGQGGEKLFF
TGTGCCAGCAAAGGACAGGGCGGGGAAAAACTGTTTTTT
>few|TRBV6-5|TRBJ1-1|.
CASSPGVGGEAFF
TGTGCCAGCAGTCCCGGGGTTGGAGGTGAAGCTTTCTTT
>.|TRBV5-3|TRBJ2-3|TRBD2
CADAGGQDTQYF
TGTGCCGACGCGGGGGGCCAAGATACGCAGTATTTT
>.|TRBV6-6|TRBJ2-3|TRBD1
CASSSEGPRGRDTQYF
TGTGCCAGCAGCTCGGAAGGACCCAGGGGGAGAGATACGCAGTATTTT
>.|TRBV7-9|TRBJ2-7|TRBD1
CASSTRTGYEQYF
TGTGCCAGCAGCACCCGGACAGGATACGAGCAGTACTTC
>.|TRBV5-1|TRBJ2-7|.
CASSLMGGSNAGSYEQYF
TGCGCCAGCAGCTTGATGGGCGGATCAAACGCGGGATCCTACGAGCAGTACTTC
>.|TRBV11-1|TRBJ2-7|TRBD1
CASSPRDRGRSYEQYF
TGTGCCAGCAGCCCCCGGGACAGGGGGCGATCCTACGAGCAGTACTTC
>.|TRBV5-1|TRBJ2-7|.
CASSLGNFEQYF
TGCGCCAGCAGCTTGGGCAACTTTGAGCAGTACTTC
>.|TRBV6-1|TRBJ2-3|TRBD1
CASSEVDWDRGTDTQYF
TGTGCCAGCAGTGAAGTCGATTGGGACAGGGGTACAGATACGCAGTATTTT
>.|TRBV28|TRBJ1-1|.
CASSLPGVMNTEAFF
TGTGCCAGCAGTCTACCCGGGGTCATGAACACTGAAGCTTTCTTT
>.|TRBV30|TRBJ1-2|.
CAWSATAGYGYTF
TGTGCCTGGAGTGCCACCGCAGGGTACGGCTACACCTTC
>.|TRBV25-1|TRBJ2-3|.
CASSETTRVTDTQYF
TGTGCCAGCAGCGAGACCACCAGGGTGACAGATACGCAGTATTTT
>.|TRBV27|TRBJ2-3|.
CASSFLRTTSTDTQYF
TGTGCCAGCAGTTTTCTCAGGACAACTAGCACAGATACGCAGTATTTT
>.|TRBV5-4|TRBJ2-7|.
CASSVYSYEQYF
TGTGCCAGCAGCGTGTACTCGTACGAGCAGTACTTC